This T cell receptor (beta chain) was recorded in a study of Graves' ophthalmopathy and Graves' hyperthyroidism. Study-wide findings and caveats: Sensitivity of roughly 71% and specificity of approximately 73% were achieved by the model that predicted ophthalmopathy progression. In blood, most expanded thyroid clonotypes above 0.001 frequency were also detected.

This clonotype has a count of ten or more. Its antigen is not known. The TCR beta CDR3 regions underwent amplification from RNA transcripts. The authors performed first-round RT-PCR with HTBI primers and then a second-round multiplex PCR. TCRdb re-called the multiplex PCR reads with MiXCR, one entry per CDR3 protein. This sample carries around 1.1 million distinct CDR3 sequences, around a third of them seen once, and the ten largest clones take over 8.5%. Other autoimmune diseases, uncontrolled infections, pregnancy or lactation ruled patients out of participation. Orbital computed tomography and thyroid ultrasound, along with TRAb, serum thyroxine and clinical symptoms, underpinned diagnosis. Deletions cut 0 bases from V and 1 base from J, with 9 bases between. Germline loops: CDR1 WSHSY, CDR2 SAAADI. The CDR3 spans 15 residues.

This TCR was sampled from an adult man with Graves' hyperthyroidism. The sample was peripheral blood or thyroid tissue (not recorded which). V is TRBV10-2 and J is TRBJ1-1; D remains unclear. CDR3 nucleotide sequence: TGCGCCAGCAGTGAGTCTCACCCACCGAACACTGAAGCTTTCTTT. This translates into CASSESHPPNTEAFF.